This is a list of T cell receptor beta chains from one sample in a study of T cell repertoires in cytomegalovirus infection. MiXCR, run by TCRdb on the reads, gives a single entry per CDR3 protein. The sample contains approximately 170,000 distinct CDR3 sequences, around 15% of which appear only once. Specimen: PBMCs. The receptors stem from a human donor in good health (CMV status not recorded). Some clones in this sample may be carry-over from other donors' samples. CDR3s include the opening cysteine and the closing phenylalanine or tryptophan. A D gene is named only where the DNA matches it firmly. Rows give clone size only sometimes, using once, few, many, or a class for an expanded clone.

v_gene	d_gene	j_gene	len	abundance	CDR3nt	CDR3aa
TRBV6-5	.	TRBJ2-5	13	few	TGTGCCAGCACCCGGGGGCGAAAAGAGACCCAGTACTTC	CASTRGRKETQYF
TRBV7-2	.	TRBJ1-6	15	many	TGTGCCAGCACCTTCGGACCTAGCTCCTCTTCACCCCTCCACTTT	CASTFGPSSSSPLHF
TRBV20-1	.	TRBJ2-7	17	.	TGCAGTGCTAGAGATCCCCGATTAGCGGAGAGCTCCTACGAGCAGTACTTC	CSARDPRLAESSYEQYF
TRBV5-1	.	TRBJ1-2	13	few	TGCGCCAGCAGCACAGCCGCTTCGTCGGGCTACACCTTC	CASSTAASSGYTF
TRBV27	.	TRBJ2-2	14	.	TGTGCCAGCAGTTTGGGAAGTAGTCCCGGGGAGCTGTTTTTT	CASSLGSSPGELFF
TRBV7-2	TRBD1	TRBJ2-1	16	many	TGTGCCAGCAGCTTAGAAGGGACAGGGGTACACAATGAGCAGTTCTTC	CASSLEGTGVHNEQFF
TRBV7-2	.	TRBJ1-4	14	many	TGTGCCAGCAGCTTAGGGGGGTATAATGAAAAACTGTTTTTT	CASSLGGYNEKLFF
TRBV7-6	TRBD1	TRBJ1-6	13	many	TGTGCCAGCAGCGTCCAGGGGGGCTCACCCCTCCACTTT	CASSVQGGSPLHF
TRBV7-8	TRBD1	TRBJ1-4	15	many	TGTGCCAGCAGCTTAGAGGGACAGGGGGCAGCAAAACTGTTTTTT	CASSLEGQGAAKLFF
TRBV28	.	TRBJ1-2	13	few	TGTGCCAGCAGCCTTATTTCTGTCTATGGCTACACCTTC	CASSLISVYGYTF
TRBV10-1	.	TRBJ1-5	12	.	TGCGCCAGCAGTGAGTCAGATCAGCCCCAGCATTTT	CASSESDQPQHF
TRBV28	.	TRBJ1-3	12	few	TGTGCCAGCAGCGCTACAAGAAACACCATATATTTT	CASSATRNTIYF
TRBV7-9	.	TRBJ2-5	14	many	TGTGCCAGCACTTCGAGAGGGGATCAAGAGACCCAGTACTTC	CASTSRGDQETQYF
TRBV5-6	.	TRBJ1-2	15	few	TGTGCCAGCAGCTTGGGGACGTTGCGTAACTATGGCTACACCTTC	CASSLGTLRNYGYTF
TRBV20-1	TRBD1	TRBJ1-1	20	.	TGCAGTGCTAGGACCGGGACAGGGGGCGGTCGTCGCCTTAAGAACACTGAAGCTTTCTTT	CSARTGTGGGRRLKNTEAFF
TRBV5-5	.	TRBJ1-5	16	many	TGTGCCAGCAGCTTGATTTGGAACGGAGCAAATCAGCCCCAGCATTTT	CASSLIWNGANQPQHF
TRBV2	.	TRBJ1-1	12	.	TGTGCCAGCAGAGCAGGAAAAGCTGAAGCTTTCTTT	CASRAGKAEAFF
TRBV7-7	TRBD2	TRBJ2-2	16	few	TGTGCTAGCAGCTTTTCGGCTAGCGGGAGCGCCGGGGAGCTGTTTTTT	CASSFSASGSAGELFF
TRBV2	.	TRBJ1-1	14	few	TGTGCCAGCAGTGATTGGGCAGAGAACACTGAAGCTTTCTTT	CASSDWAENTEAFF
TRBV10-2	TRBD1	TRBJ1-4	15	many	TGCGCCAGCTCGAGGGGGGACAGGGATAATGAAAAACTGTTTTTT	CASSRGDRDNEKLFF
TRBV7-8	.	TRBJ2-2	14	few	TGTGCCAGCAGCCGCGATTGGGGTACCGGGGAGCTGTTTTTT	CASSRDWGTGELFF
TRBV28	.	TRBJ2-2	15	.	TGTGCCAGCAACAGGTTTAGGGTACGAGCCGGGGAGCTGTTTTTT	CASNRFRVRAGELFF
TRBV2	.	TRBJ1-5	14	few	TGTGCCAGCACTTCAGACCCCGGGAGTCAGCCCCAGCATTTT	CASTSDPGSQPQHF
TRBV11-2	.	TRBJ2-7	15	many	TGTGCCAGCAGCGAACTTCCCGATGAGCGCTACGAGCAGTACTTC	CASSELPDERYEQYF
TRBV12-5	.	TRBJ1-2	16	.	TGTGCTAGTGGTTCCCCCTGGTTGATAGCCAGCTATGGCTACACCTTC	CASGSPWLIASYGYTF
TRBV19	TRBD1	TRBJ1-5	16	few	TGTGCCAGTAAAACCGGGACAGCTTATAGCAATCAGCCCCAGCATTTT	CASKTGTAYSNQPQHF
TRBV6-1	.	TRBJ2-7	14	few	TGTGCCAGCAGTTCCTCCGGACAGCCTTACGAGCAGTACTTC	CASSSSGQPYEQYF
TRBV7-2	.	TRBJ2-3	13	many	TGTGCCAGCAGTCCCGGGGCCCCGGATACGCAGTATTTT	CASSPGAPDTQYF
TRBV6-1	TRBD1	TRBJ1-1	12	many	TGTGCCAGCAGTGCAGGGGGAACTGAAGCTTTCTTT	CASSAGGTEAFF
TRBV6-5	TRBD1	TRBJ2-5	14	.	TGTGCCAGCAGTTACCTGGGACAGCAAGAGACCCAGTACTTC	CASSYLGQQETQYF
TRBV7-2	.	TRBJ1-2	18	many	TGTGCCAGCAGCTTAGGTTACGGGGGTGGTGAAGCTAACTATGGCTACACCTTC	CASSLGYGGGEANYGYTF
TRBV5-1	TRBD1	TRBJ1-1	16	.	TGCGCCAGCAGCTTTTACGGCAGGGGGCGAATCACTGAAGCTTTCTTT	CASSFYGRGRITEAFF
TRBV20-1	TRBD2	TRBJ2-7	18	few	TGCAGTGCTAGACCCTACGGCAGGAGAATAGCGGGAACCTACGAGCAGTACTTC	CSARPYGRRIAGTYEQYF
TRBV19	.	TRBJ1-5	14	few	TGTGCCAGTAGTATGTGGGGAAGCAATCAGCCCCAGCATTTT	CASSMWGSNQPQHF
TRBV7-2	TRBD2	TRBJ2-4	13	many	TGTGCCAGCAGCCCCCAGGGAGGGAACATTCAGTACTTC	CASSPQGGNIQYF
TRBV6-2/TRBV6-3	.	TRBJ1-1	15	.	TGTGCCAGCAGAGGATCCATCACACGGAACACTGAAGCTTTCTTT	CASRGSITRNTEAFF
TRBV19	TRBD2	TRBJ2-1	14	many	TGTGCCAGTTCCACTAGCGGGGGATACAATGAGCAGTTCTTC	CASSTSGGYNEQFF
TRBV5-1	.	TRBJ2-7	14	many	TGCGCCAGCAGCTTGGCTACGGTATCCTACGAGCAGTACTTC	CASSLATVSYEQYF
TRBV5-6	.	TRBJ1-1	16	many	TGTGCCAGCAGCTTAACCCCTCTCGGGGGAAACGCCGAAGCTTTCTTT	CASSLTPLGGNAEAFF
TRBV20-1	.	TRBJ2-4	12	few	TGCAGTGCCCTCGAAGGGGCTAACATTCAGTACTTC	CSALEGANIQYF
TRBV28	TRBD2	TRBJ2-3	18	many	TGTGCCAGCAGTCAAGCTGCTCGACTAGCGGGAAGCACAGATACGCAGTATTTT	CASSQAARLAGSTDTQYF